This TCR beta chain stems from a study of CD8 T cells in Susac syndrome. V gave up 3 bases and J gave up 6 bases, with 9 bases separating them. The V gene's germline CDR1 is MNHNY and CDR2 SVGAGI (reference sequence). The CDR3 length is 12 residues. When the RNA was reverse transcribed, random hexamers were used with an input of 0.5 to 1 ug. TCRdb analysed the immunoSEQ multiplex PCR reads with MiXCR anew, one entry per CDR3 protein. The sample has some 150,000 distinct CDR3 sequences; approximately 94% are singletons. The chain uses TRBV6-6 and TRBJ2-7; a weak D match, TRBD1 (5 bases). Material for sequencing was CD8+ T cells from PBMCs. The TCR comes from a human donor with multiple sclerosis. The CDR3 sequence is CASSYRGREQYF. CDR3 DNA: TGTGCCAGCAGTTATAGGGGTCGCGAGCAGTACTTC.